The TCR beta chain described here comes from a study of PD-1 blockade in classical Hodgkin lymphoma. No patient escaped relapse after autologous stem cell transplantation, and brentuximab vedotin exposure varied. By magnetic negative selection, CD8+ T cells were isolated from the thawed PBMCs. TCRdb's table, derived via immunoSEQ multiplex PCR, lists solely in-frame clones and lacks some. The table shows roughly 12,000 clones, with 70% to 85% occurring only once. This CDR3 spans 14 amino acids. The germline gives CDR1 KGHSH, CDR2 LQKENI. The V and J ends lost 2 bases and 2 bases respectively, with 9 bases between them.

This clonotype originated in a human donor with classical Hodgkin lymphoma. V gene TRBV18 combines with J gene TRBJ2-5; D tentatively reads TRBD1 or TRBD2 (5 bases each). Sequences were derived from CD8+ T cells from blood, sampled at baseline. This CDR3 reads CASSPGDGQETQYF. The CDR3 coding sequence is TGTGCCAGCTCACCAGGGGACGGACAAGAGACCCAGTACTTC.